The entry below describes one TCR beta chain. The clone's antigen remains unknown. Base qualities are missing; no much larger clone stands one base away. The data were obtained in a study of cytomegalovirus exposure and HLA in healthy donors (dated by TCRdb to 2017 to 2019). Background for the entire study: According to an earlier analysis of 587 of the donors, about 179 million T cells yielded some 120 million unique TCR beta sequences and approximately 300 Gb of sequence data. Approximately 300 gigabases of sequencing data and 91 million or so unique TCR sequences made up an early release that covered some 640 HLA-typed donors. Of the approximately 400 genotyped donors, 75% to 85% were placed in the genetic ancestry cluster associated with self-reported Caucasian donors. The study was designed to test whether signatures of past pathogen exposure could be identified by cataloging public T cell receptors. Using immunosequencing, the study profiled T cell repertoires from 550 to 750 subjects and related those repertoires to cytomegalovirus serostatus. Along with the approximately 700-subject first cohort, a separate validation cohort of around 120 different subjects was used. To predict cytomegalovirus infection status, the study brought together high-throughput TCR immunosequencing, statistical association of individual TCRs with disease status, and machine learning. A later analysis re-examined previously published TCR beta repertoires from more than 550 donors and added high-resolution HLA genotyping to investigate patterns of TCR occurrence. Rather than drawing on any new phenotypic data, the later analysis identified candidate immune exposures from TCR beta sequences and the way those sequences occurred across donors. To decide whether each TCR beta V gene segment behaved as functional or pseudogenic, an earlier analysis of approximately 600 of the donors relied on high-throughput TCR beta sequencing. Donor age, sex, ethnicity and CMV serostatus were compiled alongside the repertoire data. A later genetic analysis took genome-wide SNP genotypes for about 55% of the 666 donors and used that subset as a discovery cohort. All discovery cohort repertoires had been generated on a single sequencing platform. Both class I and class II loci were covered by HLA typing, at four-digit resolution. Typing coverage varied by locus: roughly 620-640 donors for A, B, C, DRB1 and DQB1; approximately 560 for DQA1; more than 600 for DPA1; under 490 for DPB1. Roughly 5 DR-DQ haplotypes were handled as single units for association and clustering because linkage in the cohort was strong. Among 398 genotyped donors of the cohort, an average of about 220,000 unique TCR beta nucleotide sequences was sequenced per donor, of which 15% to 20% were non-productive. Findings and caveats that apply to the study as a whole: In a later analysis, HLA-associated TCR beta chains were found to be more clonally expanded and to have lower generation probabilities than equally common non-associated chains. In vitro tests confirmed that a few of the cytomegalovirus-associated TCR beta chains recognize cytomegalovirus antigens. A group of highly shared sequence variants was considered likely to be a technical artifact of the sequencing pipeline. The classifier was reported to diagnose cytomegalovirus status with high specificity and sensitivity in both the original and validation cohorts. In the study, 164 TCR beta chains were listed as associated with cytomegalovirus. The cohort was sequenced for TCR beta chains only, and without alpha or paired-chain data the features that could be detected were limited. Correlated functional status among segregating V segments might be attributable to linkage disequilibrium, but an unknown experimental factor could not be ruled out. The earlier analysis of almost 600 of the donors excluded 15 to 20 rarely observed V segments, including chromosome 9 orphons, because counts were too low. A later analysis associated about 17,000 TCR beta sequences with specific HLA alleles at a false discovery rate of 0.05. Assigning TCR associations to individual alleles was difficult when HLA alleles, especially DR and DQ, strongly co-occurred. The only immune exposure information available for the cohort was CMV serostatus. The authors suggested that the approach could potentially be generalized to other disease states and immunological phenotypes. Because HLA typing was unavailable for some donors at each locus, only the typed subset was used in association tests. In a later analysis, most CMV-associated TCR beta chains were found to appear HLA-restricted, with HLA associations seemingly driven largely by CMV exposure. Because the 87-base-pair reads could not distinguish some IMGT-functional V segments, including TRBV6-2 and TRBV6-3, those segments were excluded. A further reported finding was that TCR beta sequences accurately predicted the HLA-A and HLA-B alleles for most subjects in the first cohort. An earlier analysis of 587 of the donors showed that most TCR beta V segments appeared in productive rearrangements either about 87% or about 30% of the time, which broadly matched IMGT annotations. Roughly uniform sequencing depth across donors was assumed in presence/absence analyses, although this assumption may not hold. A later genetic analysis associated a missense DCLRE1C variant with V-gene and J-gene trimming of TCR beta chains, and an independent cohort replicated the association. Several of the top co-occurrence clusters appeared to be linked to parvovirus B19, influenza, CMV and Epstein-Barr virus, according to a later analysis. In a later genetic analysis, fewer N-insertions in productive TCRs were reported among donors in an Asian-associated ancestry cluster than the approximately 710-donor mean. A later analysis found that TCR association rates varied across HLA loci, with DRB1 alleles showing the most associated TCRs and HLA-C alleles the fewest. Most TCR sequences were seen in very few donors, while some public TCRs were found in many individuals.

The library was made by the immunoSEQ multiplex PCR assay. A mixture of 60 forward primers for TCR Vbeta segments and 13 reverse primers for TCR Jbeta segments was used in the multiplex PCR. The CDR3 region of rearranged TCR beta genes was amplified from genomic DNA by a multiplex PCR assay. The Illumina HiSeq System was used to sequence the amplified TCR beta libraries as 87-base-pair reads. Regarding the original processing steps: A later analysis tallied roughly 80 million unique TCR beta chains across the 600 to 700 repertoires, and around 10 million of those chains were shared by two or more donors. A nearest-neighbor algorithm error-corrected the raw reads and collapsed the reads into unique sequences, merging closely related sequences to remove PCR and sequencing errors. CDR3 sequences were aligned to IMGT reference sequences to assign V, D and J gene segments. For a sequence to be retained, a match of at least six nucleotides was required to both a V gene segment and a J gene segment. Rearrangements were called productive when the CDR3 lacked stop codons and stayed in frame with V and J; all others were non-productive. Following IMGT convention, CDR3 was defined as the stretch from the second conserved V-encoded cysteine to the conserved J-encoded phenylalanine. The earlier analysis of some 540 of the donors excluded any sequence lacking an unambiguous match to a single V gene segment. An earlier analysis of about 600 of the donors called V segments functional above 56.7% productive rearrangements and segregating when the between-donor standard deviation exceeded 5%. A statistical classification framework was developed to diagnose cytomegalovirus status using the catalog of TCR beta chain sequences. A later analysis assigned V and J genes by comparing TCR nucleotide sequences with IMGT/GENE-DB human TR gene sequences. In a later analysis, CDR3 sequences and most-parsimonious VDJ recombination scenarios were assigned using the TCRdist pipeline. In a later analysis, each TCR beta chain was defined by its CDR3 amino acid sequence together with its V-gene family, and reads without a unique V-gene family were excluded. To address suspected cross-contamination and a sequencing artifact, a later analysis removed under 600 highly shared, low-generation-probability nucleotide sequences. A later analysis calculated a clonal expansion index for each public chain from normalized within-repertoire ranks of inferred template counts. Generation probabilities in a later analysis came from a VDJ recombination model fitted to out-of-frame rearrangements, and those results were checked against IGoR. In a later analysis, TCR-TCR, TCR-HLA and TCR-CMV co-occurrence was scored with hypergeometric tests, and a repertoire-size bias correction was applied to TCR pairs. A later analysis estimated false discovery rates by permuting HLA or CMV assignments 20 times. A later analysis grouped co-occurring TCRs with DBSCAN, adding TCRdist sequence similarity when clustering within HLA-allele-positive subsets. For co-occurrence clustering, repertoires with fewer than 30,000 or more than 120,000 public chains were excluded, along with a handful of repertoires with anomalous nucleotide sharing. Drawn from immuneACCESS, this table holds only the in-frame rearrangements with V and J called that TCRdb kept. Clones are partly lost; checked studies trace under half to an unresolved V gene and leave the rest unexplained. Clonal size and the V and J genes are those of that table, whereas D and trimming came from the DNA. Counted in this sample were around 160,000 clones; 70% to 90% of them appeared once. Roughly 8.8% of the sample rests with the top ten.

The cohort was made up of several hundred healthy bone marrow donors. Cohort members were all nominally healthy when sampled, although unrecorded immune exposures were likely present. The donor tested CMV seropositive and was one of the 289 seropositive cohort members. A peripheral blood sample was collected from each donor, and TCR beta sequencing was performed on peripheral blood mononuclear cells. Genomic DNA extraction from the blood cell samples was performed with the Qiagen DNeasy Blood Extraction Kit. V drops 1 base and J drops 3 bases, leaving 16 bases in between. Per the germline V gene (reference sequence), MNHEY is the CDR1 and SMNVEV is the CDR2. From the cysteine through the phenylalanine, the CDR3 covers 16 amino acids. Only the CDR3 portion is preserved as DNA: 48 bases, with reading frame beginning at the first base.

The sequence joins TRBV27 to TRBJ2-7; TRBD2 is a possible D gene, resting on 6 matching bases. The sample was PBMCs. This sequence originates from a man aged 18-30 years in good health and CMV-seropositive. The nucleotide sequence is given as TGTGCCAGCAGTTTATTCTCTTCCGGGACTGACTACGAGCAGTACTTC. Translated, this is CASSLFSSGTDYEQYF.